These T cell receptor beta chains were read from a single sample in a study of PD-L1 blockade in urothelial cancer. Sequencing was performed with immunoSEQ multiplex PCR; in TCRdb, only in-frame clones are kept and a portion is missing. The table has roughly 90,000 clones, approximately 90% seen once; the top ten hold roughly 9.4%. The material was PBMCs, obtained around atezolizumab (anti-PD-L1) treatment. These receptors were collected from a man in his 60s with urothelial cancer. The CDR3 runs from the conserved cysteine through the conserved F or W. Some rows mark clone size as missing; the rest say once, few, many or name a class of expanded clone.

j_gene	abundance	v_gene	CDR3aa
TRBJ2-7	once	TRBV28	CASSLTSGTVRDYEQYF
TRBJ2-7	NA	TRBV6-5	CASRHRDRGGEQYF
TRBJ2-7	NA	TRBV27	CASSLAGGYEQYF
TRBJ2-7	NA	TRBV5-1	CASSLGGTVSYEQYF
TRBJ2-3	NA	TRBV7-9	CASSRILGSADTDTQYF
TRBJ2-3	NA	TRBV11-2	CASSRWQRGRTSTDTQYF
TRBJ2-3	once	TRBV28	CASMGLAEGGTDTQYF
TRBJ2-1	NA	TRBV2	CASRVIGGVFNEQFF
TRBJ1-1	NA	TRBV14	CASSQAYRVSTEAFF
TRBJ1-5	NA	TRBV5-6	CASSLRQNQPQHF
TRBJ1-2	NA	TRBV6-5	CASSTGTGGYGYTF
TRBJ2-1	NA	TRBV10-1	CASSGPGLASNEQFF
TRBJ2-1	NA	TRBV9	CASSVETSGSWDEQFF
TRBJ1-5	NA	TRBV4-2	CASSQVSGSNQPQHF
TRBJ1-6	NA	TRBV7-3	CASSLDGNSPLHF
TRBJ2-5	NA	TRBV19	CASSRTGGSSETQYF
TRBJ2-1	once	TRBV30	CAWSTVVYNEQFF
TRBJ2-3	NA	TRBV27	CATSPSRVGTDTQYF
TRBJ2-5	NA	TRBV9	CASAGGGRTQYF